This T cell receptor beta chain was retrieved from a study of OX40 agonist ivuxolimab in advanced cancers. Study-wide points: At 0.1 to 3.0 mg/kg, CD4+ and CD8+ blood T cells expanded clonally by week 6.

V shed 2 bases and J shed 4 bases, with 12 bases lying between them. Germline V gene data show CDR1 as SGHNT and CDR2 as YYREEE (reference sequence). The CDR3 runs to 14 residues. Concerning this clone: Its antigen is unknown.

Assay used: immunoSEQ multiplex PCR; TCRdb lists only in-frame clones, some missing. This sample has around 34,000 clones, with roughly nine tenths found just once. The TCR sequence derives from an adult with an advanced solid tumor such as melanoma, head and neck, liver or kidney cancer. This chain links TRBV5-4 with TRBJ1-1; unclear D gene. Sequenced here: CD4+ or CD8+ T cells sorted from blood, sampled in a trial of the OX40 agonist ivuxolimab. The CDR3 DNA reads TGTGCCAGCAGCTTCGAGGGCGGTGGCACTGAAGCTTTCTTT. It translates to CASSFEGGGTEAFF.